This is a list of T cell receptor beta chains from one sample in a study of cytomegalovirus exposure and HLA in healthy donors. Profiling relied on immunoSEQ multiplex PCR, and the TCRdb table lists in-frame clones only, not all of them. The sample has approximately 130,000 clones; approximately 80% are singletons. The sequencing sample was made of PBMCs. The receptors stem from a man aged 45 to 65 in good health and CMV-seronegative. CDR3s include the opening cysteine and the closing phenylalanine or tryptophan. The D gene is left open where the match is weak. Size values are once, few and many counts, or a class for expanded clones, and some rows have none.

clone_size: -; d_call: TRBD2; j_call: TRBJ2-2; v_call: TRBV19; cdr3_aa: CASLRDASGGTGELFF; cdr3_nt: TGTGCCAGCCTCCGGGACGCCTCGGGGGGCACCGGGGAGCTGTTTTTT
clone_size: -; d_call: -; j_call: TRBJ1-2; v_call: TRBV7-2; cdr3_aa: CASSLGQFSWDGYTF; cdr3_nt: TGTGCCAGCAGCTTAGGACAGTTTAGCTGGGATGGCTACACCTTC
clone_size: -; d_call: TRBD1; j_call: TRBJ2-2; v_call: TRBV27; cdr3_aa: CASSVGQGVTGELFF; cdr3_nt: TGTGCCAGCAGTGTAGGACAGGGGGTTACCGGGGAGCTGTTTTTT
clone_size: -; d_call: -; j_call: TRBJ2-7; v_call: TRBV5-1; cdr3_aa: CASSLDRGSYEQYF; cdr3_nt: TGCGCCAGCAGCTTGGACCGCGGTTCCTACGAGCAGTACTTC
clone_size: -; d_call: TRBD1; j_call: TRBJ1-1; v_call: TRBV5-4; cdr3_aa: CASSLSDRGYDAFF; cdr3_nt: TGTGCCAGCAGCCTCTCGGACAGGGGGTATGACGCTTTCTTT
clone_size: -; d_call: -; j_call: TRBJ1-5; v_call: TRBV2; cdr3_aa: CASSLFGHNQPQHF; cdr3_nt: TGTGCCAGCAGTCTTTTTGGACACAATCAGCCCCAGCATTTT
clone_size: -; d_call: TRBD2; j_call: TRBJ2-3; v_call: TRBV2; cdr3_aa: CASGTIFFSTDTQYF; cdr3_nt: TGTGCCAGCGGGACTATTTTTTTTAGCACAGATACGCAGTATTTT
clone_size: once; d_call: TRBD1; j_call: TRBJ1-2; v_call: TRBV6-1; cdr3_aa: CASSERQGGYTF; cdr3_nt: TGTGCCAGCAGTGAAAGACAGGGGGGCTACACCTTC
clone_size: once; d_call: TRBD1; j_call: TRBJ1-6; v_call: TRBV4-2; cdr3_aa: CASSQYTGGPTYNSPLHF; cdr3_nt: TGTGCCAGCAGCCAGTACACAGGGGGCCCGACCTATAATTCACCCCTCCACTTT
clone_size: -; d_call: -; j_call: TRBJ1-6; v_call: TRBV5-1; cdr3_aa: CASSLGYNSPLHF; cdr3_nt: TGCGCCAGCAGCCTCGGCTATAATTCACCCCTCCACTTT
clone_size: -; d_call: -; j_call: TRBJ2-4; v_call: TRBV10-1; cdr3_aa: CASSESRGGVNIQYF; cdr3_nt: TGCGCCAGCAGTGAGTCGAGAGGGGGTGTAAACATTCAGTACTTC
clone_size: -; d_call: -; j_call: TRBJ1-6; v_call: TRBV5-1; cdr3_aa: CASSLDSNSPLHF; cdr3_nt: TGCGCCAGCAGCTTGGACAGCAATTCACCCCTCCACTTT
clone_size: -; d_call: -; j_call: TRBJ1-6; v_call: TRBV15; cdr3_aa: CATSRDGGLNNSPLHF; cdr3_nt: TGTGCCACCAGCAGAGATGGGGGACTCAATAATTCACCCCTCCACTTT
clone_size: -; d_call: -; j_call: TRBJ1-1; v_call: TRBV7-8; cdr3_aa: CASTLGGPGWNTEAFF; cdr3_nt: TGTGCCAGCACCTTAGGTGGTCCAGGGTGGAACACTGAAGCTTTCTTT
clone_size: -; d_call: TRBD1; j_call: TRBJ1-6; v_call: TRBV30; cdr3_aa: CAWSANPGGGPNSPLHF; cdr3_nt: TGTGCCTGGAGCGCTAACCCAGGAGGGGGCCCGAATTCACCCCTCCACTTT
clone_size: once; d_call: TRBD2; j_call: TRBJ2-2; v_call: TRBV29-1; cdr3_aa: CSVGEGTGELFF; cdr3_nt: TGCAGCGTTGGGGAGGGCACCGGGGAGCTGTTTTTT
clone_size: few; d_call: -; j_call: TRBJ2-2; v_call: TRBV25-1; cdr3_aa: CASSPGGRGITGELFF; cdr3_nt: TGTGCCAGCAGCCCGGGGGGCCGAGGGATCACCGGGGAGCTGTTTTTT
clone_size: -; d_call: TRBD1; j_call: TRBJ1-1; v_call: TRBV4-1; cdr3_aa: CASSQDRQGGEAFF; cdr3_nt: TGCGCCAGCAGCCAAGATCGGCAGGGGGGTGAAGCTTTCTTT
clone_size: -; d_call: -; j_call: TRBJ1-1; v_call: TRBV10-2; cdr3_aa: CASSAVLSNTEAFF; cdr3_nt: TGCGCCAGCAGTGCGGTACTTTCGAACACTGAAGCTTTCTTT
clone_size: -; d_call: TRBD1; j_call: TRBJ2-7; v_call: TRBV5-5; cdr3_aa: CASSFGGQGTHEQYF; cdr3_nt: TGTGCCAGCAGCTTTGGGGGACAGGGAACCCACGAGCAGTACTTC
clone_size: -; d_call: -; j_call: TRBJ2-2; v_call: TRBV19; cdr3_aa: CASSITSANTGELFF; cdr3_nt: TGTGCCAGTAGTATAACATCCGCGAACACCGGGGAGCTGTTTTTT
clone_size: -; d_call: TRBD1; j_call: TRBJ1-5; v_call: TRBV7-2; cdr3_aa: CASSGQGYQPQHF; cdr3_nt: TGTGCCAGCAGCGGACAGGGTTATCAGCCCCAGCATTTT
clone_size: -; d_call: -; j_call: TRBJ2-2; v_call: TRBV11-3; cdr3_aa: CASSLGQGLATGELFF; cdr3_nt: TGTGCCAGCAGCTTAGGCCAGGGCTTGGCCACCGGGGAGCTGTTTTTT
clone_size: -; d_call: -; j_call: TRBJ2-3; v_call: TRBV7-3; cdr3_aa: CASSFGGLVDTQYF; cdr3_nt: TGTGCCAGCAGCTTCGGGGGTTTGGTAGATACGCAGTATTTT
clone_size: -; d_call: TRBD2; j_call: TRBJ2-7; v_call: TRBV4-2; cdr3_aa: CASSQDGGAGIYEQYF; cdr3_nt: TGTGCCAGCAGCCAAGATGGCGGAGCGGGGATCTACGAGCAGTACTTC
clone_size: -; d_call: TRBD2; j_call: TRBJ2-1; v_call: TRBV7-2; cdr3_aa: CASSLVASGGNEQFF; cdr3_nt: TGTGCCAGCAGCTTAGTTGCTAGCGGGGGGAATGAGCAGTTCTTC
clone_size: -; d_call: -; j_call: TRBJ2-3; v_call: TRBV6-6; cdr3_aa: CASSPGDTRTDTQYF; cdr3_nt: TGTGCCAGCAGTCCCGGGGACACTCGCACAGATACGCAGTATTTT
clone_size: -; d_call: -; j_call: TRBJ1-5; v_call: TRBV19; cdr3_aa: CASSIGTGNQPQHF; cdr3_nt: TGTGCCAGTAGTATAGGGACAGGCAATCAGCCCCAGCATTTT
clone_size: -; d_call: -; j_call: TRBJ1-2; v_call: TRBV14; cdr3_aa: CASSQGRRSSGYTF; cdr3_nt: TGTGCCAGCAGCCAAGGCAGGCGATCCTCTGGCTACACCTTC
clone_size: -; d_call: -; j_call: TRBJ2-7; v_call: TRBV5-6; cdr3_aa: CASSAEDSYEQYF; cdr3_nt: TGTGCCAGCAGCGCCGAAGACAGTTACGAGCAGTACTTC
clone_size: -; d_call: TRBD1; j_call: TRBJ1-1; v_call: TRBV7-2; cdr3_aa: CASSVDRDNTEAFF; cdr3_nt: TGTGCCAGCAGCGTGGACAGGGATAACACTGAAGCTTTCTTT
clone_size: -; d_call: TRBD2; j_call: TRBJ2-1; v_call: TRBV18; cdr3_aa: CASSSRLAGAVQEQFF; cdr3_nt: TGTGCCAGCTCAAGTCGACTAGCGGGGGCGGTCCAAGAGCAGTTCTTC
clone_size: once; d_call: TRBD2; j_call: TRBJ2-7; v_call: TRBV15; cdr3_aa: CATSHSGGPNEQYF; cdr3_nt: TGTGCCACCAGCCACTCGGGGGGGCCCAACGAGCAGTACTTC
clone_size: -; d_call: -; j_call: TRBJ1-1; v_call: TRBV7-9; cdr3_aa: CASSAPTDMNTEAFF; cdr3_nt: TGTGCCAGCAGCGCACCCACGGACATGAACACTGAAGCTTTCTTT
clone_size: -; d_call: TRBD1; j_call: TRBJ1-6; v_call: TRBV7-9; cdr3_aa: CATDGTGNSPLHF; cdr3_nt: TGTGCCACCGACGGGACAGGGAATTCACCCCTCCACTTT
clone_size: -; d_call: -; j_call: TRBJ2-5; v_call: TRBV5-1; cdr3_aa: CASSLVMLSLGTKVRLYQETQYF; cdr3_nt: TGCGCCAGCAGCTTGGTTATGTTATCGCTTGGGACAAAAGTCCGCCTTTACCAAGAGACCCAGTACTTC
clone_size: few; d_call: -; j_call: TRBJ1-4; v_call: TRBV6-1; cdr3_aa: CASRESVVREKLFF; cdr3_nt: TGTGCCAGCAGGGAATCGGTTGTACGGGAAAAACTGTTTTTT
clone_size: -; d_call: -; j_call: TRBJ1-2; v_call: TRBV2; cdr3_aa: CASGTMGGYTF; cdr3_nt: TGTGCCAGCGGGACAATGGGTGGCTACACCTTC
clone_size: -; d_call: -; j_call: TRBJ2-7; v_call: TRBV29-1; cdr3_aa: CSVCGLFGAWGVSYEQYF; cdr3_nt: TGCAGCGTTTGTGGTTTGTTCGGGGCCTGGGGGGTGTCCTACGAGCAGTACTTC
clone_size: few; d_call: -; j_call: TRBJ1-2; v_call: TRBV9; cdr3_aa: CASSQSGGVNYGYTF; cdr3_nt: TGTGCCAGCAGCCAATCGGGGGGGGTCAACTATGGCTACACCTTC
clone_size: -; d_call: TRBD2; j_call: TRBJ2-1; v_call: TRBV4-2; cdr3_aa: CASSQDRAGGPYNEQFF; cdr3_nt: TGTGCCAGCAGCCAAGATCGGGCGGGGGGGCCCTACAATGAGCAGTTCTTC
clone_size: once; d_call: -; j_call: TRBJ1-1; v_call: TRBV18; cdr3_aa: CASSPLNPGPNTEAFF; cdr3_nt: TGTGCCAGCTCCCCCCTAAATCCAGGGCCGAACACTGAAGCTTTCTTT
clone_size: -; d_call: -; j_call: TRBJ1-1; v_call: TRBV6-1; cdr3_aa: CASSEAGGDTEAFF; cdr3_nt: TGTGCCAGCAGTGAGGCGGGAGGCGACACTGAAGCTTTCTTT
clone_size: -; d_call: TRBD2; j_call: TRBJ2-2; v_call: TRBV5-1; cdr3_aa: CASSLAGNTGELFF; cdr3_nt: TGCGCCAGCAGCCTAGCGGGGAACACCGGGGAGCTGTTTTTT
clone_size: -; d_call: TRBD2; j_call: TRBJ2-2; v_call: TRBV6-1; cdr3_aa: CASTTSGGFTGELFF; cdr3_nt: TGTGCCAGCACAACTAGCGGGGGGTTCACCGGGGAGCTGTTTTTT
clone_size: -; d_call: -; j_call: TRBJ1-5; v_call: TRBV4-1; cdr3_aa: CASSPQGDQPQHF; cdr3_nt: TGCGCCAGCAGCCCACAGGGAGATCAGCCCCAGCATTTT
clone_size: -; d_call: -; j_call: TRBJ1-4; v_call: TRBV4-2; cdr3_aa: CASSQEETGSNEKLFF; cdr3_nt: TGTGCCAGCAGCCAAGAGGAGACAGGCTCGAATGAAAAACTGTTTTTT
clone_size: -; d_call: TRBD1; j_call: TRBJ2-6; v_call: TRBV5-8; cdr3_aa: CASSYDRGSSGANVLTF; cdr3_nt: TGTGCCAGCAGCTACGACAGGGGGAGTTCTGGGGCCAACGTCCTGACTTTC
clone_size: -; d_call: TRBD1; j_call: TRBJ1-5; v_call: TRBV5-1; cdr3_aa: CASSLTGLSNQPQHF; cdr3_nt: TGCGCCAGCAGCCTGACAGGGTTGAGCAATCAGCCCCAGCATTTT
clone_size: -; d_call: -; j_call: TRBJ2-1; v_call: TRBV6-1; cdr3_aa: CAGRTDYNEQFF; cdr3_nt: TGTGCCGGACGGACAGACTACAATGAGCAGTTCTTC
clone_size: -; d_call: TRBD1; j_call: TRBJ1-1; v_call: TRBV7-9; cdr3_aa: CASSFTGGSTEAFF; cdr3_nt: TGTGCCAGCAGCTTTACAGGGGGTAGCACTGAAGCTTTCTTT
clone_size: once; d_call: -; j_call: TRBJ2-7; v_call: TRBV5-6; cdr3_aa: CASSNYYEQYF; cdr3_nt: TGTGCCAGCAGCAACTATTACGAGCAGTACTTC
clone_size: -; d_call: TRBD1; j_call: TRBJ2-7; v_call: TRBV18; cdr3_aa: CASSQGQLYEQYF; cdr3_nt: TGTGCCAGCTCGCAGGGACAGCTCTACGAGCAGTACTTC
clone_size: -; d_call: TRBD1; j_call: TRBJ1-2; v_call: TRBV15; cdr3_aa: CATSRRQGDYGYTF; cdr3_nt: TGTGCCACCAGCAGAAGACAGGGGGACTATGGCTACACCTTC
clone_size: -; d_call: TRBD1; j_call: TRBJ2-7; v_call: TRBV5-1; cdr3_aa: CASSLAGQGYEQYF; cdr3_nt: TGCGCCAGCAGCTTGGCCGGACAGGGCTACGAGCAGTACTTC
clone_size: -; d_call: -; j_call: TRBJ2-7; v_call: TRBV5-1; cdr3_aa: CASSFQRTYEQYF; cdr3_nt: TGCGCCAGCAGCTTCCAGCGCACCTACGAGCAGTACTTC
clone_size: once; d_call: TRBD1; j_call: TRBJ1-1; v_call: TRBV18; cdr3_aa: CASSFSGQGGSRTEAFF; cdr3_nt: TGTGCCAGCTCATTCTCGGGACAGGGGGGTTCTAGGACTGAAGCTTTCTTT
clone_size: -; d_call: TRBD2; j_call: TRBJ2-1; v_call: TRBV29-1; cdr3_aa: CSSLLAGGYNEQFF; cdr3_nt: TGCAGCTCCCTCTTAGCGGGGGGATACAATGAGCAGTTCTTC
clone_size: -; d_call: -; j_call: TRBJ1-2; v_call: TRBV30; cdr3_aa: CAWSQDMNYGYTF; cdr3_nt: TGTGCCTGGAGTCAGGACATGAACTATGGCTACACCTTC
clone_size: -; d_call: TRBD1; j_call: TRBJ2-7; v_call: TRBV18; cdr3_aa: CASSRRQGPYEQYF; cdr3_nt: TGTGCCAGCTCAAGACGACAGGGACCTTACGAGCAGTACTTC